The subject of this entry is one TCR beta chain. The data are from a study of blood T cell repertoires in COVID-19. Method: immunoSEQ multiplex PCR; TCRdb's copy keeps in-frame clones and lacks some. The table includes around 260,000 clones, approximately 87% detected once. The CDR3 contains 17 residues. Germline V gene data show CDR1 as MDHEN and CDR2 as SYDVKM. V lost 7 bases, J lost 2 bases, and 8 bases stayed unmatched. The genes are TRBV28 and TRBJ2-6; 10 bases match TRBD2. The sequencing input was peripheral blood. This clonotype originated in a woman aged 45-65 years with acute or convalescent COVID-19. CDR3: CASNAELAGAGANVLTF. In DNA form, the CDR3 reads TGTGCCAGCAATGCGGAGCTAGCGGGAGCTGGGGCCAACGTCCTGACTTTC.